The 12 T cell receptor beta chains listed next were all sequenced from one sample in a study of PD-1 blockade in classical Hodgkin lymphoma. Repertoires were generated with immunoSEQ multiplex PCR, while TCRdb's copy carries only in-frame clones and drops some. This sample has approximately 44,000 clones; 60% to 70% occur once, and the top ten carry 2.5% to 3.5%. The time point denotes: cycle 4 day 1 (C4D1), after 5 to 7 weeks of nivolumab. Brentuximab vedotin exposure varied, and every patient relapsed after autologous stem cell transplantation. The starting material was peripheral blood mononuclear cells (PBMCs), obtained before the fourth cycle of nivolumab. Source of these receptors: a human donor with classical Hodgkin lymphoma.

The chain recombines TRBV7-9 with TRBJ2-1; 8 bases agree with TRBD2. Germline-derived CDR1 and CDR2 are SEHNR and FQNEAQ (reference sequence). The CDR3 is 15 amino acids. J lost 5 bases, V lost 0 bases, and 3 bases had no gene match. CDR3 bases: TGTGCCAGCAGCTTAGCGAGCGGGAGTGACAATGAGCAGTTCTTC. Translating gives CASSLASGSDNEQFF.

The CDR3 is CASSRDRGYYGYTF. The CDR3 region has the DNA TGTGCCAGCAGCCGGGACAGGGGGTACTATGGCTACACCTTC. The gene calls are TRBV14 and TRBJ1-2; 11 bases are shared with TRBD1. V lost 4 bases and J lost 3; bases outside the gene matches: 1. The CDR3 loop spans 14 amino acids. Per germline, CDR1 SGHDN and CDR2 FVKESK.

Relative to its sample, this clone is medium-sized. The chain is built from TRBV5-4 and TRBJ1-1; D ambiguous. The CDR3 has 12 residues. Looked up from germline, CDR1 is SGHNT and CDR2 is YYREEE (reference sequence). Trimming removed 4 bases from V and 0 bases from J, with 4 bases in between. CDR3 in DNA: TGTGCCAGCAGCAACCTGAACACTGAAGCTTTCTTT. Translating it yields CASSNLNTEAFF.

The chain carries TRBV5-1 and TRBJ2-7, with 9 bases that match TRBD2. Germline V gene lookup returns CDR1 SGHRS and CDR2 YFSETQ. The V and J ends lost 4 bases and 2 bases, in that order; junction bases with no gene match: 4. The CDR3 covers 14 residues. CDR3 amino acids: CASSLGTSTYEQYF. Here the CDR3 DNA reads TGCGCCAGCAGCCTAGGGACTAGCACCTACGAGCAGTACTTC.

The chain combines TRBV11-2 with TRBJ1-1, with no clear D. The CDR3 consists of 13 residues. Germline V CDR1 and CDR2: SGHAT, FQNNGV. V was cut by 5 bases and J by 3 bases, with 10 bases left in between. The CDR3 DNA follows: TGTGCCAGCAGCAAAAGGAGGGACACTGAAGCTTTCTTT. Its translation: CASSKRRDTEAFF.

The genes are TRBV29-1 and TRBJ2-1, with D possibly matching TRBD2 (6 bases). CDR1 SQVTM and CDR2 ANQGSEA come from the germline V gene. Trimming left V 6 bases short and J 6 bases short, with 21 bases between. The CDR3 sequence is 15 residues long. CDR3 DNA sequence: TGCAGCGTGATTAAGACGGGTCGGAGGGCCAATGAGCAGTTCTTC. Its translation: CSVIKTGRRANEQFF.

CDR3 DNA sequence: TGCAGTGCTAGGAGGGACCTACCCCTCCACTTT. Translated, it gives CSARRDLPLHF. The rearrangement uses TRBV20-1 and TRBJ1-6, with D maybe TRBD1 (5 bases). Trimming removed 3 bases at V and 12 bases at J, with 9 bases between. Germline CDR1 is DFQATT and CDR2 is SNEGSKA (reference sequence). The CDR3 has 11 residues.

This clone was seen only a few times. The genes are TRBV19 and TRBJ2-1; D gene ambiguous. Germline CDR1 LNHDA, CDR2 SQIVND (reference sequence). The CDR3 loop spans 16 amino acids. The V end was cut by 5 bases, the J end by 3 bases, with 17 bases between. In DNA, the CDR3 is TGTGCCAGTAGTCTGGATAATTTACCTATCTACAATGAGCAGTTCTTC. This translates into CASSLDNLPIYNEQFF.

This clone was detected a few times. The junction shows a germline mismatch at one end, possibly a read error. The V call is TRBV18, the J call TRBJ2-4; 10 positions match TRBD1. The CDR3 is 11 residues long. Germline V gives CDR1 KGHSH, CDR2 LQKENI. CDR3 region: CASSQDRGLFF. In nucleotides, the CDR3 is TGTGCCAGCTCCCAGGACAGGGGGTTATTCTTC.

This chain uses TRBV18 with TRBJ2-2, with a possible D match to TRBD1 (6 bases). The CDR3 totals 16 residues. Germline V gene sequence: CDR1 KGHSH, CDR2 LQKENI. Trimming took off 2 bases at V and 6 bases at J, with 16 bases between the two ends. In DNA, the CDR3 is TGTGCCAGCTCACCAGCCCCAGGGGTGGCACCCGGGGAGCTGTTTTTT. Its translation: CASSPAPGVAPGELFF. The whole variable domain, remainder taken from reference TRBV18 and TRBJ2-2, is NAGVMQNPRHLVRRRGQEARLRCSPMKGHSHVYWYRQLPEEGLKFMVYLQKENIIDESGMPKERFSAEFPKEGPSILRIQQVVRGDSAAYFCASSPAPGVAPGELFFGEGSRLTVL.

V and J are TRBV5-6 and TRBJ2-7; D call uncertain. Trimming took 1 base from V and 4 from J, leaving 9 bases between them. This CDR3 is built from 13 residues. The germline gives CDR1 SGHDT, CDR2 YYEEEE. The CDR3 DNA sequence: TGTGCCAGCAGCTTGTTGTCCCTTTACGAGCAGTACTTC. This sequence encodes CASSLLSLYEQYF. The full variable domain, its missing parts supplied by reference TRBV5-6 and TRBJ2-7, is DAGVTQSPTHLIKTRGQQVTLRCSPKSGHDTVSWYQQALGQGPQFIFQYYEEEERQRGNFPDRFSGHQFPNYSSELNVNALLLGDSALYLCASSLLSLYEQYFGPGTRLTVT.

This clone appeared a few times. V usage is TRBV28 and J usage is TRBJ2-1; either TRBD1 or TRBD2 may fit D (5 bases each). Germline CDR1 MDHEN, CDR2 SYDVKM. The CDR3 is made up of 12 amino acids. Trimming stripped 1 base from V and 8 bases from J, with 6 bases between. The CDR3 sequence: CASSLLGDEQFF. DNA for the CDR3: TGTGCCAGCAGTTTATTGGGGGATGAGCAGTTCTTC.